This T cell receptor beta chain was recorded in a study of blood T cell repertoires in COVID-19. Each participant's cohort was designated according to participant-reported clinical history. As handled by the study authors: Scientists estimated how many nucleated cells there were by amplifying reference gene primers. The repertoire was sequenced with immunoSEQ multiplex PCR; TCRdb's copy has only in-frame clones and lacks some. V and J calls and clone size are those listed in that table; D and trimming were worked out from the DNA. This repertoire shows 340,000 or so clones, just over 85% found once; its top ten account for approximately 4%. Germline CDR1 MGHRA, CDR2 YSYEKL. The CDR3 spans 15 residues. Trimming took off 0 bases at V and 5 bases at J, with 11 bases between the two ends.

The receptor was isolated from a woman in her forties with acute COVID-19. The specimen sequenced was PBMCs or T cells enriched from blood (not recorded which). V usage is TRBV4-1 and J usage is TRBJ1-5, with D unresolved. The CDR3 bases are TGCGCCAGCAGCCAAGATTTGATGAGTGATCAGCCCCAGCATTTT. It translates to CASSQDLMSDQPQHF.